This T cell receptor (beta chain) was recorded in a study of blood T cell repertoires in COVID-19. Background on the study: Spain, Italy and the United States supplied samples that represented acute and convalescent COVID-19. PBMCs, B-cell-depleted T cells, or T cells were the source of the cDNA or gDNA that made up the material.

Original methodology: Reference gene primer amplification yielded estimated nucleated cell counts. Clones were sequenced by immunoSEQ multiplex PCR, and TCRdb holds only the in-frame ones, with some missing. D and trimming were read from the DNA, whereas the V and J calls and clone size are those reported in that table. The data show over 120,000 clones, approximately 91% seen once. V lost 4 bases, J lost 7 bases, and 8 bases lay in between. The germline V gene has CDR1 LGHDT and CDR2 YNNKEL (reference sequence). The CDR3 consists of 11 residues. V usage is TRBV3-1 (or the pseudogene TRBV3-2) and J usage is TRBJ2-7; D gene unclear. The sample was peripheral blood. This TCR was recovered from a man aged 65 to 85 with acute or convalescent COVID-19. The CDR3 coding sequence is TGTGCCAGCAGCCTGAACACAGAGCAGTACTTC. As protein: CASSLNTEQYF.